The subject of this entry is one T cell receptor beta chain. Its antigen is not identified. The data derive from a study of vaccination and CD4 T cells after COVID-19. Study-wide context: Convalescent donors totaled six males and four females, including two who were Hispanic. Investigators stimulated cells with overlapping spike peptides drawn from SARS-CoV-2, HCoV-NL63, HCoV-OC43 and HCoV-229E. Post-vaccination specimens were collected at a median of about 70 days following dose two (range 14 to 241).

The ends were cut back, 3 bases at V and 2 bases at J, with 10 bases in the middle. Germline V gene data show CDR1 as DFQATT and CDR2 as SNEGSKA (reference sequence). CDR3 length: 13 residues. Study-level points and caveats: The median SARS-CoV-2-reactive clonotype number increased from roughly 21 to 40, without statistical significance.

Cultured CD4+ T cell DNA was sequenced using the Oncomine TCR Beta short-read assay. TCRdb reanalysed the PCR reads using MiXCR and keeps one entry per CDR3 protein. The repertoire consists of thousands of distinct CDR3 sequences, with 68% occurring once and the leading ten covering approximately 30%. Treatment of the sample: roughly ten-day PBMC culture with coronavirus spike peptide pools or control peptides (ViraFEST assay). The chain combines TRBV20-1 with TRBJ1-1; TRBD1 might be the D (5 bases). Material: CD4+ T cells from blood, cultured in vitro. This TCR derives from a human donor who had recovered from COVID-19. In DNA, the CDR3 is TGCAGTGCTAGGGGGGGAGCCAACACTGAAGCTTTCTTT. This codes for CSARGGANTEAFF.